This T cell receptor beta chain was documented in a study of blood T cell repertoires in COVID-19. In the study overall: Specimens from acute and convalescent COVID-19 originated in the United States, Italy and Spain. Nucleic acid was either cDNA or gDNA, and it came from T cells, B-cell-depleted T cells, or PBMCs.

CDR3 length: 17 amino acids. The junction had 18 bases not matched to a gene; V was cut back by 6 bases and J by 4 bases. In germline, CDR1 is SGHDT, CDR2 YYEEEE. Original analysis: Estimation of nucleated cell counts was performed using reference gene primer amplification. This table comes from immunoSEQ multiplex PCR, and its TCRdb copy is limited to in-frame clones, with some not included. D and trimming were read from the DNA, whereas the V and J calls and clone size are those reported in that table. The sample has approximately 250,000 clones; 83% are singletons. The source of this sequence is a human donor in a cohort sampled during active COVID-19. The specimen sequenced was peripheral blood. The chain carries TRBV5-6 and TRBJ2-7, with 8 bases that match TRBD2. Here the CDR3 DNA reads TGTGCCAGCACCCCGCCGGGCGGGAGGTCCGTGCGATACGAGCAGTACTTC. As protein: CASTPPGGRSVRYEQYF.